This TCR beta chain was captured by sequencing in a study of shared clonotypes between healthy human individuals. Findings of the study overall: Among four donors, approximately 5% of naive CD4 clonotypes were found in common.

The CDR3 totals 14 residues. CDR1 and CDR2 from the germline V gene are SNHLY and FYNNEI. Trimming pared 7 bases from V and 2 bases from J, leaving 11 bases between. Of note for this clone: What it recognizes is unknown.

Sorted-subset replicate PCR reactions were performed with about 190 ng DNA, corresponding to roughly 30,000 T cell genomes. Sequencing was performed with immunoSEQ multiplex PCR; in TCRdb, only in-frame clones are kept and a portion is missing. Of some 1,900,000 clones in the sample, roughly 95% are singletons; the top ten hold roughly 1.2%. Positively selected for CCR7, the CD45RO-negative cells used as naive CD8 cells excluded terminally differentiated effector memory CD45RA+ cells. J is TRBJ2-2 and V is TRBV2; D unresolved. Sequenced: naive CD8+ T cells sorted from blood. The clonotype was recovered from a man younger than 35 in good health. The CDR3 coding sequence is TGTGCCAGCATCGAGCCTGGCAACACCGGGGAGCTGTTTTTT. Translation gives CASIEPGNTGELFF. The full variable domain, in which reference TRBV2 and TRBJ2-2 provide the parts outside the CDR3, is EPEVTQTPSHQVTQMGQEVILRCVPISNHLYFYWYRQILGQKVEFLVSFYNNEISEKSEIFDDQFSVERPDGSNFTLKIRSTKLEDSAMYFCASIEPGNTGELFFGEGSRLTVL.